These T cell receptor beta chains were read from a single sample in a study of shared clonotypes between healthy human individuals. Profiled with immunoSEQ multiplex PCR; TCRdb holds only in-frame clones, not every one. This sample has about 1 million clones, with around four fifths found just once. The sequencing sample was made of memory CD4+ T cells sorted from blood. These receptor sequences come from a man aged 18 to 30 in good health. CDR3s include the opening cysteine and the closing phenylalanine or tryptophan. The D gene is left open where the match is weak. Clone size is shown for a subset of rows, as once, few, many or a class of expanded clone.

CDR3: CSVHREAGDGYTF
DNA: TGCAGCGTGCACAGGGAGGCGGGAGATGGCTACACCTTC
V: TRBV29-1
J: TRBJ1-2
size: .
D: .

CDR3: CASSELGIPDYGYTF
DNA: TGTGCCAGCAGTGAATTGGGAATCCCGGACTATGGCTACACCTTC
V: TRBV6-1
J: TRBJ1-2
size: .
D: .

CDR3: CSAIGGFEQFF
DNA: TGCAGTGCTATAGGGGGCTTTGAGCAGTTCTTC
V: TRBV20-1
J: TRBJ2-1
size: .
D: TRBD1

CDR3: CASRTTASGNTIYF
DNA: TGTGCCAGCAGAACGACGGCCTCTGGAAACACCATATATTTT
V: TRBV28
J: TRBJ1-3
size: .
D: .

CDR3: CSVDSGLWTGETQYF
DNA: TGCAGCGTTGATTCGGGACTATGGACGGGAGAGACCCAGTACTTC
V: TRBV29-1
J: TRBJ2-5
size: .
D: TRBD2

CDR3: CASSRGGGSSYEQYF
DNA: TGTGCCAGCAGCCGGGGGGGAGGGAGCTCCTACGAGCAGTACTTC
V: TRBV7-2
J: TRBJ2-7
size: .
D: TRBD2

CDR3: CASSMGTSGKGEQFF
DNA: TGTGCCAGTAGTATGGGGACTAGCGGGAAAGGTGAGCAGTTCTTC
V: TRBV19
J: TRBJ2-1
size: .
D: TRBD2

CDR3: CASSIGQGVVSPLHF
DNA: TGTGCCAGCAGTATTGGACAGGGGGTCGTCTCACCCCTCCACTTT
V: TRBV6-5
J: TRBJ1-6
size: few
D: TRBD1

CDR3: CASSGKRAGTDTQYF
DNA: TGTGCCAGTTCCGGAAAACGGGCCGGCACAGATACGCAGTATTTT
V: TRBV2
J: TRBJ2-3
size: .
D: .

CDR3: CASEGYQETQYF
DNA: TGTGCCAGTGAGGGGTACCAAGAGACCCAGTACTTC
V: TRBV2
J: TRBJ2-5
size: few
D: .

CDR3: CAIPRGSGANVLTF
DNA: TGTGCCATACCCCGTGGTTCCGGGGCCAACGTCCTGACTTTC
V: TRBV7-9
J: TRBJ2-6
size: once
D: .

CDR3: CASSWGGRAPTDTQYF
DNA: TGCGCCAGCAGCTGGGGGGGACGCGCCCCCACAGATACGCAGTATTTT
V: TRBV5-1
J: TRBJ2-3
size: .
D: TRBD2

CDR3: CASGDTPNSPLHF
DNA: TGTGCCAGCGGGGACACACCTAATTCACCCCTCCACTTT
V: TRBV10-3
J: TRBJ1-6
size: .
D: .

CDR3: CASSEDRVKMNTEAFF
DNA: TGTGCCAGCAGTGAAGACAGGGTAAAGATGAACACTGAAGCTTTCTTT
V: TRBV6-1
J: TRBJ1-1
size: .
D: .

CDR3: CASSDYNSPLHF
DNA: TGTGCCAGCAGCGACTATAATTCACCCCTCCACTTT
V: TRBV7-2
J: TRBJ1-6
size: .
D: .

CDR3: CASSEGLRSDNYGYTF
DNA: TGTGCCAGCAGTGAAGGGCTCAGGTCGGACAACTATGGCTACACCTTC
V: TRBV6-1
J: TRBJ1-2
size: few
D: .

CDR3: CSGKAGNTIYF
DNA: TGCAGCGGAAAGGCTGGAAACACCATATATTTT
V: TRBV29-1
J: TRBJ1-3
size: many
D: .

CDR3: CASRTGSNSPLHF
DNA: TGTGCCAGCAGGACAGGGTCCAATTCACCCCTCCACTTT
V: TRBV6-5
J: TRBJ1-6
size: .
D: TRBD1

CDR3: CASSARSDANQPQHF
DNA: TGTGCCAGCAGCGCTAGGTCAGACGCCAATCAGCCCCAGCATTTT
V: TRBV9
J: TRBJ1-5
size: once
D: .

CDR3: CASSSPIATEAFF
DNA: TGTGCCAGCAGTTCTCCGATTGCCACTGAAGCTTTCTTT
V: TRBV6-5
J: TRBJ1-1
size: few
D: .

CDR3: CASSLAGDTDTQYF
DNA: TGTGCCAGCAGCTTAGCGGGAGACACAGATACGCAGTATTTT
V: TRBV7-6
J: TRBJ2-3
size: .
D: .

CDR3: CASSLGPQSAEQFF
DNA: TGTGCCAGCAGTTTGGGACCTCAATCGGCTGAGCAGTTCTTC
V: TRBV6-5
J: TRBJ2-1
size: .
D: .

CDR3: CASSFRGENTEAFF
DNA: TGTGCCAGCAGCTTCAGGGGTGAGAACACTGAAGCTTTCTTT
V: TRBV7-8
J: TRBJ1-1
size: .
D: .

CDR3: CASTTGGTEAFF
DNA: TGTGCCAGCACGACAGGGGGCACTGAAGCTTTCTTT
V: TRBV7-2
J: TRBJ1-1
size: .
D: TRBD1

CDR3: CASRGWSTDTQYF
DNA: TGTGCCAGCAGAGGGTGGAGCACAGATACGCAGTATTTT
V: TRBV9
J: TRBJ2-3
size: .
D: .

CDR3: CASSYSIPQISYEQYF
DNA: TGTGCCAGCAGTTACTCGATACCGCAAATCTCCTACGAGCAGTACTTC
V: TRBV6-6
J: TRBJ2-7
size: .
D: .

CDR3: CASTRLASGGEQFF
DNA: TGTGCCAGCACTAGACTAGCGTCTGGGGGTGAGCAGTTCTTC
V: TRBV2
J: TRBJ2-1
size: .
D: TRBD2

CDR3: CASNGISGTGAGAGANVLTF
DNA: TGTGCCAGCAATGGGATATCCGGGACAGGGGCAGGGGCTGGGGCCAACGTCCTGACTTTC
V: TRBV28
J: TRBJ2-6
size: .
D: TRBD1

CDR3: CASSRATSGVSYNEQFF
DNA: TGTGCCAGCAGCCGTGCGACTAGCGGGGTCTCCTACAATGAGCAGTTCTTC
V: TRBV14
J: TRBJ2-1
size: many
D: TRBD2

CDR3: CASSGPDRGLRGYTF
DNA: TGTGCCAGTAGTGGCCCGGACAGGGGGCTGCGGGGCTACACCTTC
V: TRBV19
J: TRBJ1-2
size: .
D: TRBD1

CDR3: CASIRDGTNTEAFF
DNA: TGTGCCAGCATCCGGGACGGAACCAACACTGAAGCTTTCTTT
V: TRBV6-5
J: TRBJ1-1
size: .
D: .

CDR3: CASSFYQGPSQPQHF
DNA: TGTGCCAGCAGCTTCTACCAGGGGCCATCTCAGCCCCAGCATTTT
V: TRBV5-6
J: TRBJ1-5
size: .
D: .

CDR3: CASSLLGEQYF
DNA: TGTGCCAGCAGCTTACTGGGCGAGCAGTACTTC
V: TRBV11-2
J: TRBJ2-7
size: .
D: .

CDR3: CASTPSGTANQPQHF
DNA: TGTGCCAGCACCCCTAGTGGGACAGCAAATCAGCCCCAGCATTTT
V: TRBV6-1
J: TRBJ1-5
size: few
D: TRBD1

CDR3: CASSQGASKAYNEQFF
DNA: TGCGCCAGCAGCCAAGGGGCTAGCAAAGCCTACAATGAGCAGTTCTTC
V: TRBV4-3
J: TRBJ2-1
size: .
D: .

CDR3: CASSPGSGTENYGYTF
DNA: TGCGCCAGCAGCCCAGGATCCGGGACGGAAAACTATGGCTACACCTTC
V: TRBV5-1
J: TRBJ1-2
size: .
D: .

CDR3: CAINPGTDAEKLFF
DNA: TGTGCCATCAACCCCGGGACTGACGCTGAAAAACTGTTTTTT
V: TRBV28
J: TRBJ1-4
size: once
D: .